The present TCR beta chain was sequenced within a study of blood T cell repertoires in COVID-19. Study-level background: The analysed material was cDNA or gDNA that came from T cells, B-cell-depleted T cells, or PBMCs.

Profiling relied on immunoSEQ multiplex PCR, and the TCRdb table lists in-frame clones only, not all of them. Among under 45,000 clones listed, around 84% were seen once. The clonotype was recovered from a human donor in a cohort sampled during active COVID-19. Sequenced sample: peripheral blood.

The CDR3 loop is CASSARHSQETQYF. In DNA form, the CDR3 reads TGTGCCAGCAGTGCGCGGCATTCCCAAGAGACCCAGTACTTC. The chain combines TRBV2 with TRBJ2-5; D is ambiguous. The CDR3 extends over 14 amino acids. Trimming left V 4 bases short and J 1 base short, with 10 bases between. Germline V CDR1 and CDR2: SNHLY, FYNNEI. The complete variable domain, with remaining parts taken from reference TRBV2 and TRBJ2-5, reads EPEVTQTPSHQVTQMGQEVILRCVPISNHLYFYWYRQILGQKVEFLVSFYNNEISEKSEIFDDQFSVERPDGSNFTLKIRSTKLEDSAMYFCASSARHSQETQYFGPGTRLLVL.